This entry concerns a single T cell receptor beta chain. These data are taken from a study of T cell changes during pregnancy in multiple sclerosis. Sequencing was performed with immunoSEQ multiplex PCR; in TCRdb, only in-frame clones are kept and a portion is missing. The sample has about 51,000 clones; around 93% are singletons. Trimming took 3 bases from V and 0 from J; bases not matched to a gene: 4. The CDR3 spans 16 residues. The germline V gene encodes CDR1 LGHNA and CDR2 YSLEER. The receptor was isolated from a female donor with multiple sclerosis, enrolled in a pregnancy study. This chain uses TRBV4-3 with TRBJ2-7; 11 nucleotides match TRBD2. This material consisted of peripheral blood, taken in the second trimester of pregnancy. CDR3 amino acids: CASSHASGRLSYEQYF. CDR3 sequence (DNA): TGCGCCAGCAGCCATGCTAGCGGGAGGCTCTCCTACGAGCAGTACTTC.